This TCR beta chain was sequenced in a study of control samples from healthy donors and cancer patients. The data were produced by immunoSEQ multiplex PCR, yet TCRdb's version contains in-frame clones alone and is incomplete. Of fewer than 200,000 clones listed, around 91% are singletons. Trimming stripped 6 bases from V and 0 bases from J, with 4 bases between. This CDR3 contains 12 residues. Germline CDR1 reads ENHRY; CDR2 reads SYGVKD. The source material was blood. The sequence was obtained from a woman between 50 and 59 years old in good health. This rearrangement joins TRBV10-3 to TRBJ2-3; D gene unclear. CDR3 DNA sequence: TGTGCCATCAGAGGCAGCACAGATACGCAGTATTTT. Protein: CAIRGSTDTQYF.